The source of this TCR beta chain is a study of T-cell memory formation after mild COVID-19. As to this clonotype: No antigen is known for it.

The ends were cut back, 11 bases at V and 5 bases at J, with 22 bases in the middle. CDR3 length: 15 amino acids. Findings of the study overall: In pre-infection memory, a portion of responding clones appeared, which suggested that cross-reactive memory joined. Day 15 to 85 contracting clones showed balanced CD4/CD8; day 15 to 37 expanders favored CD4+.

TCRdb analysed the 5' RACE reads with MiXCR anew, one entry per CDR3 protein. The repertoire holds 350,000 to 500,000 distinct CDR3 sequences, with under 25% as singletons. This sequence joins TRBV12-3 or TRBV12-4 and TRBJ2-1; either TRBD1 or TRBD2 may fit D (5 bases each). Input material: PBMCs or a T cell subset sorted from them (not recorded which). The origin of this receptor is an adult woman who had mild COVID-19 (a few samples of this study predate the infection). Cell type and time point are not known. CDR3 region: CAVAGEGAPHNEQFF. The CDR3 DNA follows: TGTGCCGTCGCGGGTGAAGGGGCGCCTCACAATGAGCAGTTCTTC.